Each of the 14 T cell receptor beta chains below was sequenced from the same sample in a study of a mutant IDH1 vaccine in newly diagnosed glioma. Profiling relied on immunoSEQ multiplex PCR, and the TCRdb table lists in-frame clones only, not all of them. This sample yields 40,000 or so clones, of which around 76% are seen a single time; approximately 5.3% belongs to the top ten. Antigens for these TCRs are unknown. Time point defined: week 23, last vaccination. A single vaccine dose contained 300 ug of mutant IDH1 20-mer peptide, and topical imiquimod was used with it. The starting material was PBMCs, obtained from a glioma patient whose treatment included an IDH1 peptide vaccine. The source of these receptors is a man aged 50-59 years with glioma.

The chain uses TRBV6-5 and TRBJ2-7; maybe TRBD1 (6 bases). The CDR3 is made up of 15 amino acids. Trimming removed 8 bases from V and 2 bases from J, with 19 bases in between. CDR1 and CDR2 from the germline V gene are MNHEY and SVGAGI. In DNA, the CDR3 is TGTGCCAGCGTCGGAGCAGGGGCGGGTCCCTACGAGCAGTACTTC. Translation gives CASVGAGAGPYEQYF.

V gene TRBV29-1 combines with J gene TRBJ2-1; D possibly corresponds to TRBD2 (5 bases). The CDR3 extends over 12 amino acids. Trimming cost V 6 bases and J 2 bases, with 8 bases left between them. Per germline, CDR1 SQVTM and CDR2 ANQGSEA. Written as DNA, the CDR3 is TGCAGCGTGGAGGCAGCCTACAATGAGCAGTTCTTC. Amino acids: CSVEAAYNEQFF.

This chain connects TRBV28 to TRBJ1-1, with D unclear. Per germline, CDR1 MDHEN and CDR2 SYDVKM. Trimming took 5 bases from V and 4 from J, leaving 11 bases between them. The CDR3 sequence is 13 residues long. The CDR3 spells CASSPPPGTEAFF. The CDR3 region has the DNA TGTGCCAGCAGTCCCCCCCCGGGCACTGAAGCTTTCTTT.

This rearrangement joins TRBV10-3 to TRBJ1-1; TRBD1 might be the D (6 bases). The CDR3 has 16 residues. Trimming removed 8 bases at V and 1 base at J, with 20 bases between. Germline assignment: CDR1 ENHRY and CDR2 SYGVKD. In DNA form, the CDR3 reads TGTGCCATCGGTAAGGTTTGGGGGGCCCAGAACACTGAAGCTTTCTTT. Its translation: CAIGKVWGAQNTEAFF.

This chain links TRBV2 with TRBJ2-7, with a possible D match to TRBD2 (5 bases). V was clipped by 6 bases and J by 3 bases, with 15 bases between them. This CDR3 contains 14 residues. Germline loops: CDR1 SNHLY, CDR2 FYNNEI. CDR3 in amino acids: CASRWTQDYYEQYF. In nucleotides, the CDR3 is TGTGCCAGCAGGTGGACTCAAGATTACTACGAGCAGTACTTC. The full variable domain, with the rest looked up from reference TRBV2 and TRBJ2-7, is EPEVTQTPSHQVTQMGQEVILRCVPISNHLYFYWYRQILGQKVEFLVSFYNNEISEKSEIFDDQFSVERPDGSNFTLKIRSTKLEDSAMYFCASRWTQDYYEQYFGPGTRLTVT.

This clone showed up just once. The J gene is TRBJ2-2, the V gene TRBV4-1; D not certain. The germline V and J ends were trimmed by 4 bases and 5 bases, with 8 bases remaining between them. The CDR3 spans 13 residues. Germline-derived CDR1 and CDR2 are MGHRA and YSYEKL. The DNA for the CDR3 is TGCGCCAGCAGCCCCTTAAGAACCGGGGAGCTGTTTTTT. Amino acids: CASSPLRTGELFF.

This rearrangement joins TRBV5-1 to TRBJ1-1; D is unresolved. V was cut by 1 base and J by 0 bases, with 7 bases left in between. The CDR3 is made up of 14 amino acids. CDR1 is SGHRS and CDR2 is YFSETQ in the germline V gene. The CDR3 loop is CASSLRTLNTEAFF. CDR3 DNA: TGCGCCAGCAGCTTGAGGACTTTGAACACTGAAGCTTTCTTT. Based on the CDR3 plus reference TRBV5-1 and TRBJ1-1, the full variable domain is KAGVTQTPRYLIKTRGQQVTLSCSPISGHRSVSWYQQTPGQGLQFLFEYFSETQRNKGNFPGRFSGRQFSNSRSEMNVSTLELGDSALYLCASSLRTLNTEAFFGQGTRLTVV.

This clone was counted only a few times. V usage is TRBV4-1 and J usage is TRBJ2-1, with TRBD2 matching over 9 bases. The CDR3 contains 20 residues. The V segment lost 4 bases and the J segment 3 bases; nucleotides outside the gene matches: 19. CDR1 is MGHRA and CDR2 is YSYEKL in the germline V gene. Here the CDR3 reads CASSPKFISSGDLVYNEQFF. For the CDR3, the DNA is TGCGCCAGCAGCCCCAAGTTCATATCTAGCGGGGACCTGGTCTACAATGAGCAGTTCTTC.

The chain combines TRBV7-9 with TRBJ1-3, with a weak D call TRBD1 (5 bases). Germline CDR1 is SEHNR and CDR2 is FQNEAQ (reference sequence). The CDR3 is 16 amino acids. V was shortened by 2 bases and J by 2 bases, with 13 bases between the two germline ends. DNA of the CDR3: TGTGCCAGCAGCTTAACCCCCGGGGGTACTGGAAACACCATATATTTT. Translation gives CASSLTPGGTGNTIYF.

The V gene is TRBV5-5, the J gene TRBJ2-2, with 9 bases aligning to TRBD1. With 3 bases clipped from V and 5 bases from J, the junction kept 8 bases outside the gene matches. There are 16 residues in the CDR3. The germline V gene encodes CDR1 SGHKS and CDR2 YYEKEE (reference sequence). CDR3: CASSWGQGKRTGELFF. CDR3 bases: TGTGCCAGCAGCTGGGGACAGGGAAAGAGAACCGGGGAGCTGTTTTTT.

The chain recombines TRBV27 with TRBJ1-1, with D uncertain. Germline-derived CDR1 and CDR2 are MNHEY and SMNVEV (reference sequence). V lost 0 bases and J lost 4, with 9 bases in between. The CDR3 has 14 amino acids. This chain's CDR3 is CASSLSRQGTEAFF. The CDR3 DNA reads as TGTGCCAGCAGTTTATCCCGGCAAGGCACTGAAGCTTTCTTT.

This chain uses TRBV9 with TRBJ2-5; 12 bases match TRBD1. Germline V gene data show CDR1 as SGDLS and CDR2 as YYNGEE. The CDR3 runs to 16 residues. The V segment lost 3 bases and the J segment 5 bases; nucleotides outside the gene matches: 8. The CDR3 region has the DNA TGTGCCAGCAGCGCCTCCCCGGGACAGGGGGCGGAGACCCAGTACTTC. Translation gives CASSASPGQGAETQYF.

This clone appeared a few times. The chain recombines TRBV7-9 with TRBJ2-2; the D gene is possibly TRBD2 (7 bases). In germline, CDR1 is SEHNR, CDR2 FQNEAQ (reference sequence). The CDR3 runs to 16 residues. The germline V and J ends were trimmed by 2 bases and 7 bases, with 17 bases remaining between them. CDR3 residues: CASSLKAGAEGGELFF. CDR3 in DNA: TGTGCCAGCAGCTTAAAGGCGGGGGCGGAAGGCGGGGAGCTGTTTTTT.

This chain joins TRBV13 and TRBJ2-5; possibly TRBD2 for D (5 bases). CDR1 and CDR2 (germline): PRHDT, FYEKMQ (reference sequence). CDR3 length: 15 amino acids. V was cut by 5 bases and J by 5 bases, with 18 bases left in between. The CDR3 reads CASSPLPAGGETQYF. The CDR3 nucleotides read TGTGCCAGCAGCCCCCTCCCCGCGGGCGGGGAGACCCAGTACTTC.